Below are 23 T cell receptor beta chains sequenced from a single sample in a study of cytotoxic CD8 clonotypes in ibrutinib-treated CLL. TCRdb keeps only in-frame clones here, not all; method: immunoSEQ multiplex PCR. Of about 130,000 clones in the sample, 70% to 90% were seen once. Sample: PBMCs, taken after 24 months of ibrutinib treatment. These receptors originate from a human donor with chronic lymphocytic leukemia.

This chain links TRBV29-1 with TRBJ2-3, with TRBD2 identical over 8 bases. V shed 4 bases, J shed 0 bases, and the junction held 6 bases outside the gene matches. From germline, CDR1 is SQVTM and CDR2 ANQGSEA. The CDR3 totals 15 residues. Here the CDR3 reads CSVARAGVSTDTQYF. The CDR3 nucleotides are TGCAGCGTTGCTCGAGCGGGGGTTAGCACAGATACGCAGTATTTT.

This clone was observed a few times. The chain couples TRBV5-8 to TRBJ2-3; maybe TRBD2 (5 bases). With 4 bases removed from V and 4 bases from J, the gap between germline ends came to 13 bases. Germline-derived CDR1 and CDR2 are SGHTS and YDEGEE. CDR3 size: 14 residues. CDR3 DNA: TGTGCCAGCAGCAAGGTCGACGGGGCAGATACGCAGTATTTT. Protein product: CASSKVDGADTQYF.

DNA of the CDR3: TGTGCCAGCTCACGTGGGACAGCCGAACAGCCCCAGCATTTT. Translation gives CASSRGTAEQPQHF. This sequence joins TRBV18 and TRBJ1-5; TRBD1 aligns across 7 bases. CDR3 length equals 14 residues. V lost 4 bases and J lost 7; bases outside the gene matches: 7. Germline V lookup: CDR1 KGHSH, CDR2 LQKENI.

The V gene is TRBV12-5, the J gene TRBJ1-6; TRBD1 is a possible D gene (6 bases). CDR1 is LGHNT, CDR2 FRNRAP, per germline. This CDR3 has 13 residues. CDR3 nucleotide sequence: TGTGACGCGGACAGTCTCTATAATTCACCCCTCCACTTT. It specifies CDADSLYNSPLHF.

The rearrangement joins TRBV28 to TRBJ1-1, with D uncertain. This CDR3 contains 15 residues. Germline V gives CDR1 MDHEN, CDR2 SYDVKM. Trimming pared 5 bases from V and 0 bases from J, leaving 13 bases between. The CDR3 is CASSNPGSMNTEAFF. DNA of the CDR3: TGTGCCAGCAGTAACCCGGGCAGCATGAACACTGAAGCTTTCTTT.

The CDR3 DNA sequence: TGTGCCAGCAGACCCACCCCCGCCGGAGCTAACTATGGCTACACCTTC. Protein product: CASRPTPAGANYGYTF. This chain joins TRBV5-5 and TRBJ1-2; D is uncertain. The CDR3 totals 16 residues. V lost 5 bases and J lost 0, with 17 bases in between. Germline loops: CDR1 SGHKS, CDR2 YYEKEE (reference sequence).

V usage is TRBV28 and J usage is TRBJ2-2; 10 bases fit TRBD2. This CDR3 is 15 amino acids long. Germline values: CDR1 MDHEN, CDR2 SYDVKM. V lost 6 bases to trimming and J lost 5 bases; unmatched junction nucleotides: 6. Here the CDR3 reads CASRNSGRQTGELFF. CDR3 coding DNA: TGTGCCAGCAGAAATAGCGGGAGGCAAACCGGGGAGCTGTTTTTT.

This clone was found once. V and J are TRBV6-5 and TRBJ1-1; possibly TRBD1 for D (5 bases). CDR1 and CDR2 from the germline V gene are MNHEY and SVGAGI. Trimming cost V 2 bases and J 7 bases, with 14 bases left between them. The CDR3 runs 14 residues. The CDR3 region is CASSYGGTGGEAFF. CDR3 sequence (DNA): TGTGCCAGCAGTTACGGGGGGACCGGAGGTGAAGCTTTCTTT.

The CDR3 region is CASSLSESNNEQFF. The CDR3 DNA sequence: TGTGCCAGCAGCTTATCCGAGAGCAACAATGAGCAGTTCTTC. The chain combines TRBV7-2 with TRBJ2-1; D gene ambiguous. The CDR3 is made up of 14 amino acids. Germline V CDR1 and CDR2: SGHTA, FQGNSA. The germline V and J ends were trimmed by 2 bases and 5 bases, with 10 bases remaining between them.

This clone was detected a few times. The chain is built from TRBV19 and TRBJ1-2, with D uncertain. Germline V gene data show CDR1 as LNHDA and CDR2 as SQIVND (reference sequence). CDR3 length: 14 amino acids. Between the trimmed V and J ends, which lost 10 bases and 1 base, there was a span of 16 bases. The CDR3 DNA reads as TGTGCCACCGTAGATAGTGGCAATAACTATGGCTACACCTTC. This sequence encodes CATVDSGNNYGYTF. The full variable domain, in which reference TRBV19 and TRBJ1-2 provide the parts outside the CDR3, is DGGITQSPKYLFRKEGQNVTLSCEQNLNHDAMYWYRQDPGQGLRLIYYSQIVNDFQKGDIAEGYSVSREKKESFPLTVTSAQKNPTAFYLCATVDSGNNYGYTFGSGTRLTVV.

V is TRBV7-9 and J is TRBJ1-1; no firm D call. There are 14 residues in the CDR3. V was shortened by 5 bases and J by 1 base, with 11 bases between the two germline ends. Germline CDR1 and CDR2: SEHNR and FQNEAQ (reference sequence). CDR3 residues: CASSPYGRNTEAFF. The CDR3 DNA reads TGTGCCAGCAGCCCGTACGGACGGAACACTGAAGCTTTCTTT.

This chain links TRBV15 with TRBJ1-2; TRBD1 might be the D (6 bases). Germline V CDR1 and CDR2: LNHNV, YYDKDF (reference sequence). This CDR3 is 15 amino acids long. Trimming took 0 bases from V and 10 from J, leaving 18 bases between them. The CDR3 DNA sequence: TGTGCCACCAGCAGAGATGATGCGTCGGGGGGCCACTACACCTTC. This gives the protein CATSRDDASGGHYTF.

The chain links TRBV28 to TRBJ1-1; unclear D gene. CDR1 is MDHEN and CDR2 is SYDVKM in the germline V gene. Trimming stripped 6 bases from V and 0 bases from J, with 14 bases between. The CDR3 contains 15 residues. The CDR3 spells CASRFSGSMNTEAFF. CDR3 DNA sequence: TGTGCCAGCAGGTTCTCGGGTTCTATGAACACTGAAGCTTTCTTT.

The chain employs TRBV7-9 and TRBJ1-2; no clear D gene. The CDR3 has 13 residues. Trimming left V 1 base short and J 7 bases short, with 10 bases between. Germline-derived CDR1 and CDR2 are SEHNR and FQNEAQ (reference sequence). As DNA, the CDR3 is TGTGCCAGCAGCTTAGATTCACTAGCTGGCTACACCTTC. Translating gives CASSLDSLAGYTF.

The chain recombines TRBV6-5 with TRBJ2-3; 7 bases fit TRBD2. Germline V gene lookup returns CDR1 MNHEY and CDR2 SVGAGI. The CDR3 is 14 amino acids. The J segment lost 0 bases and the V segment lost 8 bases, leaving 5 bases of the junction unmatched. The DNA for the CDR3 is TGTGCCAGCGGGGGGGAGGCTAGCACAGATACGCAGTATTTT. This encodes CASGGEASTDTQYF.

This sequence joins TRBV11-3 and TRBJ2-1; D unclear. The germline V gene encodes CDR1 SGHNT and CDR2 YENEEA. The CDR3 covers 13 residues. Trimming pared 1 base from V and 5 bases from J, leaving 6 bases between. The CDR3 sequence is CASSLARDNEQFF. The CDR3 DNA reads TGTGCCAGCAGCTTAGCTCGGGACAATGAGCAGTTCTTC.

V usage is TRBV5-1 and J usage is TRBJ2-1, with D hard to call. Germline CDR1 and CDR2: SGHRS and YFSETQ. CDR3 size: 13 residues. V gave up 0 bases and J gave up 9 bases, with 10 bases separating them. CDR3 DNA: TGCGCCAGCAGCTTGGTTGGTTACGCTGAGCAGTTCTTC. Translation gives CASSLVGYAEQFF.

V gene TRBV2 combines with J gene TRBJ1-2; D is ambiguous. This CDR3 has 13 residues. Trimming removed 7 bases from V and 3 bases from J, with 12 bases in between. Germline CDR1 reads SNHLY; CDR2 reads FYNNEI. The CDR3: CASTLGRDYGYTF. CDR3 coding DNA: TGTGCCAGCACGTTAGGGAGGGACTATGGCTACACCTTC.

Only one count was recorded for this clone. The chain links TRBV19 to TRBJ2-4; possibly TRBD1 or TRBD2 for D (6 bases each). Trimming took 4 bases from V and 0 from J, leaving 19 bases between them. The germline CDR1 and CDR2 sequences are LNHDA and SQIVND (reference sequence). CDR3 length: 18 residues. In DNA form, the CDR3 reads TGTGCCAGTAGTAAGGGGGGCCGGGGGATCCTAGCCAAAAACATTCAGTACTTC. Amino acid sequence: CASSKGGRGILAKNIQYF.

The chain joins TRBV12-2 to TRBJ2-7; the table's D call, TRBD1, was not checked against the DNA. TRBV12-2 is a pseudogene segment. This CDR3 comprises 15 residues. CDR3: CASRFTGTGLVEQYF. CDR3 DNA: TGTGCAAGTCGCTTTACCGGGACAGGGTTGGTCGAGCAGTACTTC.

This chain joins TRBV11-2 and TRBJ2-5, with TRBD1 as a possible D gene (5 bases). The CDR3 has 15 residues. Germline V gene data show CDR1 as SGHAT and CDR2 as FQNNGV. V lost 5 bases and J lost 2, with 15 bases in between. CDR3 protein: CASSPLGVIQETQYF. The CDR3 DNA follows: TGTGCCAGCAGCCCTTTAGGGGTTATTCAAGAGACCCAGTACTTC. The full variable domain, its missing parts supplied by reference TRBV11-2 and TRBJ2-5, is EAGVAQSPRYKIIEKRQSVAFWCNPISGHATLYWYQQILGQGPKLLIQFQNNGVVDDSQLPKDRFSAERLKGVDSTLKIQPAKLEDSAVYLCASSPLGVIQETQYFGPGTRLLVL.

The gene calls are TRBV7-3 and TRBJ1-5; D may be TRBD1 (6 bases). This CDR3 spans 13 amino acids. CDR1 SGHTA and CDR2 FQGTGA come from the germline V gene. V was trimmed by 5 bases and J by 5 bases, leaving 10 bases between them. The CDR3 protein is CASSTDSDQPQHF. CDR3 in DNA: TGTGCCAGCAGCACGGACAGCGATCAGCCCCAGCATTTT. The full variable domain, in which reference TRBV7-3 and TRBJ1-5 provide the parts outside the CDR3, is GAGVSQTPSNKVTEKGKYVELRCDPISGHTALYWYRQSLGQGPEFLIYFQGTGAADDSGLPNDRFFAVRPEGSVSTLKIQRTERGDSAVYLCASSTDSDQPQHFGDGTRLSIL.

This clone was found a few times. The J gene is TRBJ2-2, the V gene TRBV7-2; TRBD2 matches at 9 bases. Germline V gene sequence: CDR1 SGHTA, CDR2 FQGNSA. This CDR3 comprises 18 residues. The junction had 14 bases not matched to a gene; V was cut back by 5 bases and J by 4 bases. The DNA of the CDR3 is TGTGCCAGCAGCCTAATGGGGGTAGCGGGGGCCGCCACCGGGGAGCTGTTTTTT. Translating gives CASSLMGVAGAATGELFF.